The present entry profiles one TCR beta chain with its context. The data derive from a study of blood T cell repertoires in COVID-19. The assay was immunoSEQ multiplex PCR, and TCRdb's table has in-frame clones only and misses some. The sample lists 95,000 to 150,000 clones, roughly 75% seen once, with around 16% in the top ten. Trimming shortened V by 3 bases and J by 2 bases, and 11 bases separated the two germline ends. Per germline, CDR1 MGHRA and CDR2 YSYEKL. The CDR3 runs to 14 residues. The sequenced sample consisted of peripheral blood. The chain carries TRBV4-1 and TRBJ2-7; D perhaps matches TRBD2 (6 bases). This clonotype was obtained from a man aged 55 to 70 with active or convalescent COVID-19. CDR3 nucleotides: TGCGCCAGCAGCCAGCTAGCGTTTCCCTACGAGCAGTACTTC. Its translation is CASSQLAFPYEQYF.